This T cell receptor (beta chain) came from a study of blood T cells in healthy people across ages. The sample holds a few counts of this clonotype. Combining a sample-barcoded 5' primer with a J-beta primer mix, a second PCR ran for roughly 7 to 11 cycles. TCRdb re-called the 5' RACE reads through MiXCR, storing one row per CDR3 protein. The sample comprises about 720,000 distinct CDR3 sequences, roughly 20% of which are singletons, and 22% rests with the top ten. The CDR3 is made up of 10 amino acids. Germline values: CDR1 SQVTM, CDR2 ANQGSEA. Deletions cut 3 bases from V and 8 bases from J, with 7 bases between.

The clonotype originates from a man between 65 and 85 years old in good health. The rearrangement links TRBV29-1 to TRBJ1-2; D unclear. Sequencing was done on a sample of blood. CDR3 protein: CSVEKDGYTF. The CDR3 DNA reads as TGCAGCGTTGAGAAGGACGGCTACACCTTC.